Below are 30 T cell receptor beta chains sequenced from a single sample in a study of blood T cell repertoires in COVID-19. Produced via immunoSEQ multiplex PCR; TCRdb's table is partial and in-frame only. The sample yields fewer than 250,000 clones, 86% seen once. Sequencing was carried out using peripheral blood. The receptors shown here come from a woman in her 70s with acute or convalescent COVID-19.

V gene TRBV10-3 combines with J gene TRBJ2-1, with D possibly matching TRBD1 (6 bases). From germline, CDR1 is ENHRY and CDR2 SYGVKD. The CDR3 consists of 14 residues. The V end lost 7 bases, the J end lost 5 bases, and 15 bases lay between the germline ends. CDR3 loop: CAINRDTLNNEQFF. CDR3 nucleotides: TGTGCCATCAACCGGGACACCCTTAACAATGAGCAGTTCTTC.

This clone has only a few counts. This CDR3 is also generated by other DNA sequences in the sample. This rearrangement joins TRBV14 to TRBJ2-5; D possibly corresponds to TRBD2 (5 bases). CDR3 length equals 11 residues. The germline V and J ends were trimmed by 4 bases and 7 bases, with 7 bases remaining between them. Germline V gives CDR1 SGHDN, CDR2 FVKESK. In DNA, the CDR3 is TGTGCCAGCAGCCGAGGGTGGACCCAGTACTTC. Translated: CASSRGWTQYF.

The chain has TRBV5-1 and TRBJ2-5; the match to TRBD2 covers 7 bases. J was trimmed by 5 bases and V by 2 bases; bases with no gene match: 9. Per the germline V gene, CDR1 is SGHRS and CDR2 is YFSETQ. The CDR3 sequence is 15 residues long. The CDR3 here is CASSLLSGFTETQYF. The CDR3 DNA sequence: TGCGCCAGCAGCTTACTTAGCGGGTTTACGGAGACCCAGTACTTC.

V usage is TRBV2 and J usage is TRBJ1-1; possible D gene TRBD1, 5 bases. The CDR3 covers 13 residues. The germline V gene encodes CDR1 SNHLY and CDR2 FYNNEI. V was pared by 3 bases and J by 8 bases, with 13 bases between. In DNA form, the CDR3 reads TGTGCCAGCAGTGAGGTAGGGGTTCTGGAAGCTTTCTTT. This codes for CASSEVGVLEAFF.

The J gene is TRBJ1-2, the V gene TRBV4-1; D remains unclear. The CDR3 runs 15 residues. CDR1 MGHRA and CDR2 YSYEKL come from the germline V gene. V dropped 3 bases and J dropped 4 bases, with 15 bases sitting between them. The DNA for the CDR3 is TGCGCCAGCAGCCAGCCTCCATGGGGAGCCTATGGCTACACCTTC. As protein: CASSQPPWGAYGYTF.

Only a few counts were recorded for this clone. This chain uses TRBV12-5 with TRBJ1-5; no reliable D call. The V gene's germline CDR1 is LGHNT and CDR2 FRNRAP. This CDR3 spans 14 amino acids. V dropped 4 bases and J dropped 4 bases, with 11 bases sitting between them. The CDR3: CASGSWELNQPQHF. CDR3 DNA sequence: TGTGCTAGTGGTTCCTGGGAGTTGAATCAGCCCCAGCATTTT.

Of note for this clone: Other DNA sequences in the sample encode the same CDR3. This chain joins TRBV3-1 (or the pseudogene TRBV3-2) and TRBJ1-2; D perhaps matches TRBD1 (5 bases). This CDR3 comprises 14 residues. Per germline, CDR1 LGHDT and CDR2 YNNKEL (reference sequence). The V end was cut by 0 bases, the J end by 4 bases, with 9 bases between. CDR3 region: CASSQDGQGYGYTF. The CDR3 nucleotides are TGTGCCAGCAGCCAAGATGGGCAGGGCTATGGCTACACCTTC.

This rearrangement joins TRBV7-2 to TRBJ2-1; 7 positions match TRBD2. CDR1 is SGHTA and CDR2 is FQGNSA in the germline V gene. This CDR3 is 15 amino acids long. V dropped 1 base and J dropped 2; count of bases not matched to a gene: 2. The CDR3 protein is CASSLGGGPYNEQFF. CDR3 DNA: TGTGCCAGCAGCTTAGGGGGGGGACCCTACAATGAGCAGTTCTTC.

The CDR3 DNA is TGCGCCAGCAGCTTAGCCCCCCTCCAGACCCAGTACTTC. As protein: CASSLAPLQTQYF. The chain carries TRBV4-1 and TRBJ2-5; D not resolved. The CDR3 has 13 residues. V dropped 5 bases and J dropped 6 bases, with 13 bases sitting between them. The germline V gene has CDR1 MGHRA and CDR2 YSYEKL.

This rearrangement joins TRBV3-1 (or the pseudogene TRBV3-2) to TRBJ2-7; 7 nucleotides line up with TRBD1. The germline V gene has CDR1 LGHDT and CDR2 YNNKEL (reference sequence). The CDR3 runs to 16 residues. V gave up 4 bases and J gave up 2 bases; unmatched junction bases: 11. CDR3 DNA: TGTGCCAGCAGCCCCCTAGGTGGGCAGGGGGCCTACGAGCAGTACTTC. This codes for CASSPLGGQGAYEQYF.

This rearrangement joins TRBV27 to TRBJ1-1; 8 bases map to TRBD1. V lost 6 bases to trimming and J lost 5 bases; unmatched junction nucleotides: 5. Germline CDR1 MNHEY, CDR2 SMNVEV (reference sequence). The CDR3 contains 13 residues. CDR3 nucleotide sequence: TGTGCCAGCAGCTGGACAGGGCGGACTGAAGCTTTCTTT. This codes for CASSWTGRTEAFF.

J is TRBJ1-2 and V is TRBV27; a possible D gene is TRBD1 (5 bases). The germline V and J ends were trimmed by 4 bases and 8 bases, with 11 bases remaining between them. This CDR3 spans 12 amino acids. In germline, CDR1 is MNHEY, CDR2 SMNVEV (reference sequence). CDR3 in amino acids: CASSSGSRGYTF. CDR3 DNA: TGTGCCAGCAGTTCAGGGTCTCGCGGCTACACCTTC.

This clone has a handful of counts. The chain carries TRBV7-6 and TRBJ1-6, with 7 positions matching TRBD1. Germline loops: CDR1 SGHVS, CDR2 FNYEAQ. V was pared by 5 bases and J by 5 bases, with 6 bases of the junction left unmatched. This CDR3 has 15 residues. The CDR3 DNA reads TGTGCCAGCAGCAGACAGGGATCCCATAATTCACCCCTCCACTTT. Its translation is CASSRQGSHNSPLHF.

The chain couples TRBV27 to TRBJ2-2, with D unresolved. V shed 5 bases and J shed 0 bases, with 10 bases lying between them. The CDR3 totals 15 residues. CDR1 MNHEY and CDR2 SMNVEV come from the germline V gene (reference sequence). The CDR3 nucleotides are TGTGCCAGCAGTCCCGGGTCCTCGAACACCGGGGAGCTGTTTTTT. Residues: CASSPGSSNTGELFF.

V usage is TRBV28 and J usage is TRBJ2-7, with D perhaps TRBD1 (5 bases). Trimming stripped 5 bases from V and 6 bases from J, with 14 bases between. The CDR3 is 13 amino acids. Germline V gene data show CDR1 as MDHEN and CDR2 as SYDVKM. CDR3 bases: TGTGCCAGCAGTCCTCCGAAAAGGGGCGAGCAGTACTTC. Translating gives CASSPPKRGEQYF. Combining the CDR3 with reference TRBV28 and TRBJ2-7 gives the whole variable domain DVKVTQSSRYLVKRTGEKVFLECVQDMDHENMFWYRQDPGLGLRLIYFSYDVKMKEKGDIPEGYSVSREKKERFSLILESASTNQTSMYLCASSPPKRGEQYFGPGTRLTVT.

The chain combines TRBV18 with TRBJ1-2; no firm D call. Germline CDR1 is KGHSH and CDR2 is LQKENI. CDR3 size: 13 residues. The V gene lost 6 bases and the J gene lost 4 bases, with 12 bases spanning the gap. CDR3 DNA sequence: TGTGCCAGCTCGCTTACAGTACTCTATGGCTACACCTTC. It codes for CASSLTVLYGYTF. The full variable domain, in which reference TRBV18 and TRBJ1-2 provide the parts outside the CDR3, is NAGVMQNPRHLVRRRGQEARLRCSPMKGHSHVYWYRQLPEEGLKFMVYLQKENIIDESGMPKERFSAEFPKEGPSILRIQQVVRGDSAAYFCASSLTVLYGYTFGSGTRLTVV.

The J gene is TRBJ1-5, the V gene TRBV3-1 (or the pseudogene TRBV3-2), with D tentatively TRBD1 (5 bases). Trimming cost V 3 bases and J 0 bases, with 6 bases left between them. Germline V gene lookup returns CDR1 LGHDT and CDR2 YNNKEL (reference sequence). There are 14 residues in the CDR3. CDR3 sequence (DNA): TGTGCCAGCAGCCACAGGGCTAGCAATCAGCCCCAGCATTTT. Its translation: CASSHRASNQPQHF.

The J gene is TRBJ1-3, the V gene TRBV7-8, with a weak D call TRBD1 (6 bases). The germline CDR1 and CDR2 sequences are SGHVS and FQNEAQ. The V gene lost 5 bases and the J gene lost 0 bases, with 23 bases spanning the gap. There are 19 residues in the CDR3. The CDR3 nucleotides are TGTGCCAGCAGCCACTCCGGGACAAGGCCCGACAGCTCTGGAAACACCATATATTTT. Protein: CASSHSGTRPDSSGNTIYF.

CDR3 protein: CSVSGTGGSPLHF. The CDR3 nucleotides are TGCAGCGTATCCGGGACAGGGGGTTCACCCCTCCACTTT. The J gene is TRBJ1-6, the V gene TRBV29-1, with 11 bases identical to TRBD1. The CDR3 runs 13 residues. The germline V gene encodes CDR1 SQVTM and CDR2 ANQGSEA. The V gene end was trimmed by 6 bases and the J gene end by 9 bases; junction bases not matched to a gene: 4.

The CDR3 DNA follows: TGTGCCAGCAGCATTAGGACAGGGGGGCAAGGAGGTACGTACATGAACACTGAAGCTTTCTTT. Translating gives CASSIRTGGQGGTYMNTEAFF. This rearrangement joins TRBV7-9 to TRBJ1-1; the match to TRBD1 covers 10 bases. V shed 5 bases, J shed 0 bases, and the junction held 21 bases outside the gene matches. Per germline, CDR1 SEHNR and CDR2 FQNEAQ (reference sequence). The CDR3 spans 21 residues.

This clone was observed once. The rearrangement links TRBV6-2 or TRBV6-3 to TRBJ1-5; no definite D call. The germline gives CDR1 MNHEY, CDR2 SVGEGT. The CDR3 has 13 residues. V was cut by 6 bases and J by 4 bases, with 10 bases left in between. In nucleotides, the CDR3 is TGTGCCAGCAGCCTTACTTTAAATCAGCCCCAGCATTTT. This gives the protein CASSLTLNQPQHF.

Written as DNA, the CDR3 is TGTGCCATCAGTGAGTCGCAGGCGAGGGGGCGAGGTAACTATGGCTACACCTTC. Its protein product is CAISESQARGRGNYGYTF. The chain recombines TRBV10-3 with TRBJ1-2, with 7 bases fitting TRBD1. Germline V CDR1 and CDR2: ENHRY, SYGVKD. The length of the CDR3 is 18 residues. V lost 0 bases and J lost 1; bases outside the gene matches: 11.

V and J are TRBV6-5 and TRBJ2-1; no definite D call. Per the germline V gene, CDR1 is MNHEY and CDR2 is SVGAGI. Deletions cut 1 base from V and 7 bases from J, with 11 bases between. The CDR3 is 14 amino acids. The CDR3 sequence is CASSYFQAVNEQFF. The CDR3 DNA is TGTGCCAGCAGTTACTTTCAGGCTGTTAATGAGCAGTTCTTC.

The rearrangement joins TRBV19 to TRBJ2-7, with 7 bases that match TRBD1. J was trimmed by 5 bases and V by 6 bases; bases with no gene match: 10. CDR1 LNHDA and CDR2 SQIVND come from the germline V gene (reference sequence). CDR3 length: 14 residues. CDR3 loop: CASRRGQGIHEQYF. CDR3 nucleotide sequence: TGTGCCAGTAGGAGGGGGCAGGGTATACACGAGCAGTACTTC. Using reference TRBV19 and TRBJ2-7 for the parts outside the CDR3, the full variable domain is DGGITQSPKYLFRKEGQNVTLSCEQNLNHDAMYWYRQDPGQGLRLIYYSQIVNDFQKGDIAEGYSVSREKKESFPLTVTSAQKNPTAFYLCASRRGQGIHEQYFGPGTRLTVT.

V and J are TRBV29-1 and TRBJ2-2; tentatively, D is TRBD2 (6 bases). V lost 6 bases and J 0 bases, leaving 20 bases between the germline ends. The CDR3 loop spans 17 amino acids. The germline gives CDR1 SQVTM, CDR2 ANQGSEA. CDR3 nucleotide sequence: TGCAGCGTGAGTGGGACTCACAGGCCGGCGAACACCGGGGAGCTGTTTTTT. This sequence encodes CSVSGTHRPANTGELFF.

CDR3 residues: CASSLAGKYGYTF. CDR3 in DNA: TGTGCCAGCAGTTTAGCGGGGAAGTACGGCTACACCTTC. This chain links TRBV27 with TRBJ1-2; D gene unclear. CDR1 MNHEY and CDR2 SMNVEV come from the germline V gene (reference sequence). V was trimmed by 2 bases and J by 8 bases, leaving 12 bases between them. CDR3 length: 13 amino acids.

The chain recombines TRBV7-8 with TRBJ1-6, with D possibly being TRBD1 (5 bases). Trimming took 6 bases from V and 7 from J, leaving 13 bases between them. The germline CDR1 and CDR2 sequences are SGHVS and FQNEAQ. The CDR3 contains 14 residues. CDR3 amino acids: CASRPGLPNSPLHF. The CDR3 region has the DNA TGTGCCAGCAGACCGGGACTCCCGAATTCACCCCTCCACTTT.

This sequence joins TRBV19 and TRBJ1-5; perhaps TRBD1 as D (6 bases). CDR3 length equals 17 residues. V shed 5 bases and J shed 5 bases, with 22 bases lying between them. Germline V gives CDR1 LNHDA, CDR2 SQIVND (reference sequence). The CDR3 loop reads CASSHLKQGGVHQPQHF. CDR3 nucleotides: TGTGCCAGTAGTCATCTGAAACAGGGTGGGGTCCATCAGCCCCAGCATTTT.

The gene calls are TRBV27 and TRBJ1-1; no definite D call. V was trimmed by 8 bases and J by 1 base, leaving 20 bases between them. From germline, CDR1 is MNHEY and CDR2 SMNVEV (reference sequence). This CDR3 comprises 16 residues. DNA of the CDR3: TGTGCCAGCGGAAGAGCCCTGACGGAGGGGAACACTGAAGCTTTCTTT. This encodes CASGRALTEGNTEAFF.

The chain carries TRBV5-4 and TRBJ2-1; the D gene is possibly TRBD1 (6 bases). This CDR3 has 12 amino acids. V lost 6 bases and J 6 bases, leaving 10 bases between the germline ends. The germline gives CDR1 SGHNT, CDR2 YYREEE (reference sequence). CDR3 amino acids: CASNTGTNEQFF. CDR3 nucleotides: TGTGCCAGCAACACAGGGACCAATGAGCAGTTCTTC.